Below, 26 T cell receptor beta chains from the same sample are listed, as sequenced in a study of T cells in Graves' hyperthyroidism and ophthalmopathy. Amplification yielded TCR beta CDR3 regions, with RNA transcripts as the source. HTBI primers drove first-round RT-PCR of the TCR CDR3. Via MiXCR, TCRdb re-called the multiplex PCR reads, giving one row per CDR3 protein. The table records hundreds of thousands of distinct CDR3 sequences, roughly 13% of them present only once. The specimen sequenced was blood. The receptors come from a woman between 25 and 40 years old with Graves' hyperthyroidism that later progressed to Graves' ophthalmopathy.

This clonotype was observed a handful of times. This rearrangement joins TRBV6-6 to TRBJ1-5, with TRBD1 as a possible D gene (5 bases). Trimming took off 2 bases at V and 0 bases at J, with 14 bases between the two ends. CDR1 MNHNY and CDR2 SVGAGI come from the germline V gene (reference sequence). The CDR3 contains 17 residues. This CDR3 reads CASSYPGTVVSNQPQHF. CDR3 in DNA: TGTGCCAGCAGTTACCCAGGGACGGTGGTTAGCAATCAGCCCCAGCATTTT.

This rearrangement joins TRBV29-1 to TRBJ2-2, with unresolved D. Trimming took off 3 bases at V and 5 bases at J, with 10 bases between the two ends. The CDR3 loop spans 13 amino acids. From germline, CDR1 is SQVTM and CDR2 ANQGSEA. CDR3 sequence: CSVDSPLTGELFF. CDR3 coding DNA: TGCAGCGTTGACTCGCCCCTAACCGGGGAGCTGTTTTTT.

This clonotype was recorded at least ten times. The rearrangement uses TRBV29-1 and TRBJ2-7, with D maybe TRBD1 (5 bases). Trimming left V 6 bases short and J 0 bases short, with 9 bases between. This CDR3 region has 12 residues. Germline CDR1 SQVTM, CDR2 ANQGSEA. Written as DNA, the CDR3 is TGCAGCGTCCGGACAACCTCCTACGAGCAGTACTTC. Encoded protein: CSVRTTSYEQYF.

This clonotype was picked up many times. The chain employs TRBV6-1 and TRBJ2-3, with 7 bases identical to TRBD1. The CDR3 length is 15 residues. Trimming cost V 5 bases and J 2 bases; bases outside gene matches: 7. CDR1 and CDR2 from the germline V gene are MNHNS and SASEGT. CDR3 loop: CASSFRDSPTDTQYF. The CDR3 nucleotides read TGTGCCAGCAGTTTCCGGGACAGCCCCACAGATACGCAGTATTTT.

This clonotype has ten or more counts. The chain recombines TRBV20-1 with TRBJ1-2; D not resolved. Trimming took 5 bases from V and 1 from J, leaving 14 bases between them. In germline, CDR1 is DFQATT, CDR2 SNEGSKA (reference sequence). This CDR3 is 14 amino acids long. The CDR3 protein is CSAPPDTFNYGYTF. CDR3 DNA sequence: TGCAGTGCTCCCCCAGATACCTTTAACTATGGCTACACCTTC.

This clonotype was picked up many times. Mismatch with germline at one junction end may stem from a read error. This chain links TRBV20-1 with TRBJ2-2; D gene unclear. CDR3 length: 15 amino acids. The V gene's germline CDR1 is DFQATT and CDR2 SNEGSKA (reference sequence). CDR3 amino acids: CSARVPTDNTGELFF. CDR3 nucleotide sequence: TGCAGTGCCAGAGTCCCCACCGATAACACCGGGGAGCTGTTTTTT.

This clonotype occurred a few times. The chain has TRBV18 and TRBJ1-1; the D is unclear. In germline, CDR1 is KGHSH, CDR2 LQKENI. The CDR3 runs 16 residues. The V end was cut by 2 bases, the J end by 3 bases, with 16 bases between. CDR3 DNA: TGTGCCAGCTCACCATTAACCAGGCTCCGGGACACTGAAGCTTTCTTT. It specifies CASSPLTRLRDTEAFF.

This clonotype was counted a few times. The CDR3 sequence is CASRSRGPETQYF. CDR3 DNA sequence: TGTGCCAGCAGAAGCAGGGGGCCGGAGACCCAGTACTTC. The gene calls are TRBV6-2 or TRBV6-3 and TRBJ2-5; 8 bases fit TRBD1. CDR1 and CDR2 (germline): MNHEY, SVGEGT. This CDR3 spans 13 amino acids. V lost 6 bases and J lost 5; bases outside the gene matches: 5.

This clonotype was observed at least ten times. The chain carries TRBV7-3 and TRBJ2-1, with TRBD2 as a possible D gene (6 bases). Germline CDR1 SGHTA, CDR2 FQGTGA. V was clipped by 5 bases and J by 7 bases, with 15 bases between them. This CDR3 spans 14 amino acids. The CDR3: CASSISGGRNEQFF. CDR3 coding DNA: TGTGCCAGCAGCATTAGCGGAGGGCGGAATGAGCAGTTCTTC. The full variable domain, in which reference TRBV7-3 and TRBJ2-1 provide the parts outside the CDR3, is GAGVSQTPSNKVTEKGKYVELRCDPISGHTALYWYRQSLGQGPEFLIYFQGTGAADDSGLPNDRFFAVRPEGSVSTLKIQRTERGDSAVYLCASSISGGRNEQFFGPGTRLTVL.

This clonotype was picked up many times. The chain employs TRBV20-1 and TRBJ1-3; D is perhaps TRBD1 (5 bases). Between the trimmed V and J ends, which lost 6 bases and 1 base, there was a span of 16 bases. Germline lookup yields CDR1 DFQATT and CDR2 SNEGSKA (reference sequence). The CDR3 contains 15 residues. This chain's CDR3 is CSASPAGRSGNTIYF. CDR3 bases: TGCAGTGCCAGCCCAGCAGGGCGATCTGGAAACACCATATATTTT.

This clonotype was seen only a few times. The genes are TRBV6-5 and TRBJ2-7; D not resolved. V lost 1 base and J 2 bases, leaving 9 bases between the germline ends. The CDR3 is 14 residues long. Germline lookup yields CDR1 MNHEY and CDR2 SVGAGI. The CDR3 DNA is TGTGCCAGCAGTTACTTTGGCAGTCCCTACGAGCAGTACTTC. This encodes CASSYFGSPYEQYF.

This clonotype was seen at least ten times. The chain couples TRBV6-2 or TRBV6-3 to TRBJ1-2; no reliable D call. This CDR3 comprises 13 residues. CDR1 is MNHEY and CDR2 is SVGEGT in the germline V gene. Deletions cut 4 bases from V and 4 bases from J, with 10 bases between. CDR3 protein: CASSWTVVYGYTF. In nucleotides, the CDR3 is TGTGCCAGCAGTTGGACTGTCGTCTATGGCTACACCTTC.

This clonotype showed up many times. The chain has TRBV7-2 and TRBJ1-6; D may be TRBD1 (5 bases). Trimming pared 6 bases from V and 8 bases from J, leaving 8 bases between. CDR1 is SGHTA, CDR2 FQGNSA, per germline. CDR3 size: 12 residues. The CDR3 DNA reads TGTGCCAGCAGGGGGGAGGATTCACCCCTCCACTTT. Its protein is CASRGEDSPLHF.

This clonotype was counted at least ten times. The chain links TRBV15 to TRBJ1-1, with a tentative D call TRBD1 (5 bases). Germline V lookup: CDR1 LNHNV, CDR2 YYDKDF (reference sequence). CDR3 size: 13 residues. Trimming left V 5 bases short and J 4 bases short, with 11 bases between. The CDR3 DNA follows: TGTGCCACCAGCCTTTCGAGGGGCACTGAAGCTTTCTTT. Its protein is CATSLSRGTEAFF.

This clonotype was seen only a few times. This may stem from a read error, because a much larger clone lies one nucleotide away. This chain connects TRBV27 to TRBJ2-7; D might be TRBD2 (5 bases). Trimming left V 5 bases short and J 0 bases short, with 11 bases between. CDR1 and CDR2 (germline): MNHEY, SMNVEV (reference sequence). CDR3 length: 14 amino acids. The CDR3 protein is CASSRFAGSYEQYF. As DNA, the CDR3 is TGTGCCAGCAGTAGGTTCGCGGGCTCCTACGAGCAGTACTTC.

This clonotype was counted many times. CDR3 in amino acids: CASRPTGFSEKLFF. In DNA form, the CDR3 reads TGTGCCAGCCGCCCGACAGGGTTCAGCGAAAAACTGTTTTTT. The chain combines TRBV6-1 with TRBJ1-4; 7 nucleotides line up with TRBD1. J gave up 8 bases and V 8 bases, and 11 bases lay outside the gene matches. CDR1 and CDR2 (germline): MNHNS, SASEGT. CDR3 length: 14 residues.

This clonotype came up a few times. The gene calls are TRBV28 and TRBJ2-4; D possibly corresponds to TRBD1 (6 bases). With 6 bases removed from V and 0 bases from J, the gap between germline ends came to 12 bases. Looked up from germline, CDR1 is MDHEN and CDR2 is SYDVKM. CDR3 length equals 15 residues. The CDR3 loop reads CASSGTWGAKNIQYF. The CDR3 DNA is TGTGCCAGCAGCGGGACATGGGGAGCCAAAAACATTCAGTACTTC.

This chain connects TRBV20-1 to TRBJ2-3; the match to TRBD2 covers 8 bases. The CDR3 sequence is 17 residues long. The ends lost 3 bases at V and 6 bases at J; junction bases unmatched: 17. CDR1 and CDR2 (germline): DFQATT, SNEGSKA (reference sequence). The CDR3: CSASIAGASGSRDTQYF. CDR3 sequence (DNA): TGCAGTGCTAGTATCGCAGGGGCGAGCGGGAGCAGGGATACGCAGTATTTT.

The V gene is TRBV28, the J gene TRBJ2-3; D is uncertain. V gave up 3 bases and J gave up 2 bases, with 12 bases separating them. This CDR3 contains 15 residues. Germline loops: CDR1 MDHEN, CDR2 SYDVKM. CDR3 sequence: CASSLRLGSTDTQYF. CDR3 in DNA: TGTGCCAGCAGTTTGCGACTCGGGTCCACAGATACGCAGTATTTT.

This clonotype was detected many times. The chain recombines TRBV6-1 with TRBJ2-7; 12 bases align to TRBD2. The junction had 5 bases not matched to a gene; V was cut back by 7 bases and J by 4 bases. The germline V gene encodes CDR1 MNHNS and CDR2 SASEGT. The CDR3 covers 14 residues. The CDR3 spells CASIRTSGEYEQYF. The CDR3 bases are TGTGCCAGCATACGGACTAGCGGGGAGTACGAGCAGTACTTC.

With respect to this clonotype: A much more abundant neighbour one base away suggests this may be a read error. The rearrangement joins TRBV11-3 to TRBJ1-1, with no clear D. The V and J ends lost 2 bases and 4 bases respectively, with 14 bases between them. Germline loops: CDR1 SGHNT, CDR2 YENEEA. This CDR3 spans 15 amino acids. In DNA form, the CDR3 reads TGTGCCAGCAGCTTAAACAGCCCCGTATTCACTGAAGCTTTCTTT. Residues: CASSLNSPVFTEAFF.

There are a few counts of this clonotype. V gene TRBV5-4 combines with J gene TRBJ2-1; D might be TRBD1 or TRBD2, each matching 5 bases. The CDR3 consists of 16 residues. Germline V lookup: CDR1 SGHNT, CDR2 YYREEE (reference sequence). Trimming pared 5 bases from V and 2 bases from J, leaving 17 bases between. CDR3 DNA: TGTGCCAGCAGTGACTCGGGGCGAGCAACCTACAATGAGCAGTTCTTC. This sequence encodes CASSDSGRATYNEQFF.

This clonotype was seen at least ten times. The chain is built from TRBV12-3 or TRBV12-4 and TRBJ2-5, with 8 bases identical to TRBD2. CDR3 length: 15 residues. Unmatched junction bases numbered 8, after V lost 6 bases and J lost 2 bases. CDR3 sequence: CASSPGGAGQETQYF. In DNA form, the CDR3 reads TGTGCCAGCAGCCCCGGGGGGGCGGGACAAGAGACCCAGTACTTC.

This clonotype has just a few counts. The chain uses TRBV7-6 and TRBJ1-1, with 7 positions matching TRBD1. This CDR3 contains 15 residues. V lost 5 bases to trimming and J lost 4 bases; unmatched junction nucleotides: 10. Per the germline V gene, CDR1 is SGHVS and CDR2 is FNYEAQ. The CDR3 spells CASSLSLQGSTEAFF. CDR3 nucleotide sequence: TGTGCCAGCAGCCTCAGTTTACAGGGGTCCACTGAAGCTTTCTTT.

This clonotype has ten or more counts. The V and J genes are TRBV3-1 and TRBJ2-7; the match to TRBD2 covers 9 bases. The V gene end was trimmed by 4 bases and the J gene end by 6 bases; junction bases not matched to a gene: 10. From germline, CDR1 is LGHDT and CDR2 YNNKEL (reference sequence). This CDR3 contains 15 residues. CDR3 DNA: TGTGCCAGCAGCCTCACCGGGACTAGCCTTGCCGAGCAGTACTTC. The encoded protein is CASSLTGTSLAEQYF.

This clonotype has at least ten counts. Sequence at one end of the junction differs from germline and may be a read error. V and J are TRBV7-9 and TRBJ1-1; 9 bases are shared with TRBD1. In germline, CDR1 is SEHNR, CDR2 FQNEAQ (reference sequence). This CDR3 comprises 14 residues. DNA for the CDR3: TGCGCCAGCAGCCCCGGGACAGGGAGTACTGAAGCTTTCTTT. This sequence encodes CASSPGTGSTEAFF.